This T cell receptor (beta chain) was captured in a study of tumor-infiltrating lymphocytes in primary liver carcinoma. Whole-study findings and limits: Significantly greater top-250-clone fractions characterized tumors relative to blood (p = 0.039).

Blood RNA originated from unsorted whole blood, with germline DNA additionally extracted. Before the operation took place, around 4 milliliters of peripheral blood were collected. Synthesis of TCR beta cDNA was carried out from 500 ng total RNA with a constant-region primer. A slightly modified ARM-PCR protocol with three nested multiplex PCR rounds produced these TCR beta libraries. Use of TRBV1-TRBV30 forward primers with a C-beta reverse primer characterized the first two PCR rounds, which lasted around 11 cycles each. TCRdb recomputed calls from the multiplex PCR reads with MiXCR, one row per CDR3 protein. The repertoire holds fewer than 350,000 distinct CDR3 sequences, about 62% seen once, with roughly 9% in the top ten. There are many counts of this clonotype. Its antigen remains unidentified. V shed 5 bases and J 4 bases; nucleotides not matched to a gene: 11. The CDR3 totals 16 residues. Germline V gives CDR1 SGHVS, CDR2 FQNEAQ.

This TCR derives from a man between 35 and 55 years old with primary liver carcinoma and hepatitis B virus infection. This chain uses TRBV7-8 with TRBJ2-1, with 7 bases aligning to TRBD2. The specimen was peripheral blood. As DNA, the CDR3 is TGTGCCAGCAGCCTTTGGGGCGGGAGTAGGTACAATGAGCAGTTCTTC. Translation gives CASSLWGGSRYNEQFF. Based on the CDR3 plus reference TRBV7-8 and TRBJ2-1, the full variable domain is GAGVSQSPRYKVAKRGQDVALRCDPISGHVSLFWYQQALGQGPEFLTYFQNEAQLDKSGLPSDRFFAERPEGSVSTLKIQRTQQEDSAVYLCASSLWGGSRYNEQFFGPGTRLTVL.